This T cell receptor (beta chain) was sequenced for a study of T cell clonotyping in hematopoietic cell transplantation. Sample time point: recipient sample about 28 days before transplant, after cytoreduction. Sequencing was performed with immunoSEQ multiplex PCR; in TCRdb, only in-frame clones are kept and a portion is missing. The table has roughly 40,000 clones, less than 85% seen once. This TCR was recovered from a man in his fifties or sixties with acute myeloid leukemia. Some clones in this sample may be carry-over from other donors' samples. The sequencing here drew on peripheral blood mononuclear cells, taken before stem cell transplant.

The CDR3 is CASSEWGQTNEKLFF. Written as DNA, the CDR3 is TGTGCCAGCAGTGAATGGGGACAGACAAATGAAAAACTGTTTTTT. The chain combines TRBV2 with TRBJ1-4; TRBD1 agrees at 7 bases. The CDR3 runs 15 residues. Germline lookup yields CDR1 SNHLY and CDR2 FYNNEI. The J segment lost 5 bases and the V segment lost 2 bases, leaving 5 bases of the junction unmatched.